The TCR beta chain described here comes from a study of lymphopenia after photon versus proton radiotherapy. Only in-frame clones appear in the TCRdb table, and some are missing; sequencing was by immunoSEQ multiplex PCR. This sample has about 24,000 clones, with about four fifths found just once. Trimming stripped 1 base from V and 6 bases from J, with 12 bases between. Germline CDR1 reads LGHNA; CDR2 reads YSLEER. The CDR3 runs to 15 residues. This material consisted of peripheral blood, taken from a patient treated with photon-based radiotherapy. The genes are TRBV4-3 and TRBJ1-4; weak D call: TRBD1 (5 bases). The receptor was derived from a man in his forties with gastric cancer. The CDR3 DNA follows: TGCGCCAGCAGCCAAGTGGGGGGAAGGGATGAAAAACTGTTTTTT. It encodes CASSQVGGRDEKLFF.